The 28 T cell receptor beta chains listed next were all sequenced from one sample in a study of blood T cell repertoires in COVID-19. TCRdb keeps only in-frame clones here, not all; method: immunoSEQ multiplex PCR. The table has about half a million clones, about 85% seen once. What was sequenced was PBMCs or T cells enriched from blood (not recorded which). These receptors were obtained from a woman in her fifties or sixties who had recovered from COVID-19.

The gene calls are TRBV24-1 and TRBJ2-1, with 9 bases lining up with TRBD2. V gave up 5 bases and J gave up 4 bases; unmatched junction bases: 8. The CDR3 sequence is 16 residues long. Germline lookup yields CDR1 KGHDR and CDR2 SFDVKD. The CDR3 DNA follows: TGTGCCACCAGTGCCCTTAGCGGGGGTGTATACAATGAGCAGTTCTTC. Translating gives CATSALSGGVYNEQFF.

Here the CDR3 DNA reads TGCGCCAGCAGAGGTCCATCTTTGGGCGGGTCTGGCACAGATACGCAGTATTTT. It encodes CASRGPSLGGSGTDTQYF. The chain is built from TRBV5-1 and TRBJ2-3; a weak D match, TRBD2 (5 bases). Trimming stripped 5 bases from V and 1 base from J, with 23 bases between. This CDR3 is built from 18 residues. CDR1 is SGHRS and CDR2 is YFSETQ in the germline V gene.

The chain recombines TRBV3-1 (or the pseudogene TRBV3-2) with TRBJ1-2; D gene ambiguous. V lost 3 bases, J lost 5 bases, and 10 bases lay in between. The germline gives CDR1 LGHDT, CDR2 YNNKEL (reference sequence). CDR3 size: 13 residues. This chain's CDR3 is CASSHQAAYGYTF. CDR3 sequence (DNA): TGTGCCAGCAGCCATCAGGCTGCTTATGGCTACACCTTC.

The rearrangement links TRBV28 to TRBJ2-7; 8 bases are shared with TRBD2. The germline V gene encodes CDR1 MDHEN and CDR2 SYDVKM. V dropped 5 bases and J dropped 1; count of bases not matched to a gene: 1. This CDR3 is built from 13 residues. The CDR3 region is CASSRGGSYEQYV. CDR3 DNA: TGTGCCAGCAGTCGCGGGGGGTCCTACGAGCAGTACGTC.

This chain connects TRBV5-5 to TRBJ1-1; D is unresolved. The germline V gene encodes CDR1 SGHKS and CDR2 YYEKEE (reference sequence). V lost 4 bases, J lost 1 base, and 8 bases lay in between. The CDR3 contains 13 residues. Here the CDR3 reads CASSTTGNTEAFF. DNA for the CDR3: TGTGCCAGCAGCACGACTGGGAACACTGAAGCTTTCTTT.

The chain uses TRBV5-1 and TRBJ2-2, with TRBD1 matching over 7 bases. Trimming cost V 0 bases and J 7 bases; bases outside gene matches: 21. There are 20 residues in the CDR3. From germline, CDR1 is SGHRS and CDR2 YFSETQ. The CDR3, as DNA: TGCGCCAGCAGCTTGGAGTATTACCCCGGTCGGCAGGGGGTAGTCGGGGAGCTGTTTTTT. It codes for CASSLEYYPGRQGVVGELFF. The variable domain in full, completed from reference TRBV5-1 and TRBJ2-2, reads KAGVTQTPRYLIKTRGQQVTLSCSPISGHRSVSWYQQTPGQGLQFLFEYFSETQRNKGNFPGRFSGRQFSNSRSEMNVSTLELGDSALYLCASSLEYYPGRQGVVGELFFGEGSRLTVL.

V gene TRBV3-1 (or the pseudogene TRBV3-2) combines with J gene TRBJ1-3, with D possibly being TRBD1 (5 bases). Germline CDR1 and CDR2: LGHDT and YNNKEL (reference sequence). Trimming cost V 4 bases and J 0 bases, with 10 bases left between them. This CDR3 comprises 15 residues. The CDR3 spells CASSLDSLSGNTIYF. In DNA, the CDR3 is TGTGCCAGCAGCCTAGACAGTCTCTCTGGAAACACCATATATTTT.

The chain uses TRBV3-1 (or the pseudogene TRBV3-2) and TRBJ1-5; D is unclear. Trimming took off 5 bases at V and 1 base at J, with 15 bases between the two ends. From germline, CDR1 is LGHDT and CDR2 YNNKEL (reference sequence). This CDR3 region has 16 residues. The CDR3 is CASSNSRGLSNQPQHF. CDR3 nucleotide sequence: TGTGCCAGCAGCAACTCCCGGGGTTTGAGCAATCAGCCCCAGCATTTT.

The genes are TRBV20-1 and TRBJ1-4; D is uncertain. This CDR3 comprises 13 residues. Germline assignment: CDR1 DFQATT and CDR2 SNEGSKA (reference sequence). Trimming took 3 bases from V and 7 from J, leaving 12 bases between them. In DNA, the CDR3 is TGCAGTGCTAGTAAGGGAGGAGGTGAAAAACTGTTTTTT. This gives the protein CSASKGGGEKLFF.

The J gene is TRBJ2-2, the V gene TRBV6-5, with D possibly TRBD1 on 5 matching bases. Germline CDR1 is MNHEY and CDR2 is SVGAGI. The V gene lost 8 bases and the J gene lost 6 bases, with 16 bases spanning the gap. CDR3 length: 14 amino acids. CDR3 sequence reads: CASWAGYPPGELFF. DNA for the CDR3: TGTGCCAGCTGGGCAGGGTACCCGCCCGGGGAGCTGTTTTTT.

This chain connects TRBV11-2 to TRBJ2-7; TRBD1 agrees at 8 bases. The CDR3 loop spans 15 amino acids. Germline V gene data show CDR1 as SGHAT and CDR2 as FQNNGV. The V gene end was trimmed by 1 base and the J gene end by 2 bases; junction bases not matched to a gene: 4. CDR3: CASSLAGQGAYEQYF. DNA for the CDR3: TGTGCCAGCAGCTTAGCAGGACAGGGAGCCTACGAGCAGTACTTC.

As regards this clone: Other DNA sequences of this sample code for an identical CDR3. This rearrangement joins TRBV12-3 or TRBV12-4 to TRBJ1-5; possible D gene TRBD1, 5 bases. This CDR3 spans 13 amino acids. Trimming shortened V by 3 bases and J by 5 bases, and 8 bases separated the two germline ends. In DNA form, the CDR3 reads TGTGCCAGCAGTTTCAGGGTTGATCAGCCCCAGCATTTT. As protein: CASSFRVDQPQHF.

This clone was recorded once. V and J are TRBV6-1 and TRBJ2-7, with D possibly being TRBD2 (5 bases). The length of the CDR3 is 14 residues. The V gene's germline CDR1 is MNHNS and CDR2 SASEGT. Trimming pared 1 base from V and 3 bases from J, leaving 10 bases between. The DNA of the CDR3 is TGTGCCAGCAGTGAAGGAGGGCCTAACTACGAGCAGTACGTC. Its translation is CASSEGGPNYEQYV.

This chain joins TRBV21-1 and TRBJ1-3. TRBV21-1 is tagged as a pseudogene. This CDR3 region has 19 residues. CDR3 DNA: TGTGCCAGCAGCAAAGCACAGATTTGGGGGGTCGAGTCTGGAAACACCATATATTTT. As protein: CASSKAQIWGVESGNTIYF.

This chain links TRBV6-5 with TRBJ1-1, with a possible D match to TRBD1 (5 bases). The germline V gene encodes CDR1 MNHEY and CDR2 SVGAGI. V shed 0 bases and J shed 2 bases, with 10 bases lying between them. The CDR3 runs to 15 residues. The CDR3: CASSYSGGINTEAFF. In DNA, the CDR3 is TGTGCCAGCAGTTACTCCGGGGGGATAAACACTGAAGCTTTCTTT.

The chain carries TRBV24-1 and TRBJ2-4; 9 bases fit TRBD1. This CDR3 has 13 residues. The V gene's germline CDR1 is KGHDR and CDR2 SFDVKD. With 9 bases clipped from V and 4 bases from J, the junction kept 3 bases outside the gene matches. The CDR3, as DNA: TGTGCCACCGCCGGGACAGGGAAAAACATTCAGTACTTC. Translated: CATAGTGKNIQYF.

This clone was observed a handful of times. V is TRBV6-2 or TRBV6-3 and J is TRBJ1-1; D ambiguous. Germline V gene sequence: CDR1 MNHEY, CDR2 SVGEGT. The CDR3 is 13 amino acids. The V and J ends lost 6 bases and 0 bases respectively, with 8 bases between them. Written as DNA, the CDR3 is TGTGCCAGCAGCCGCAGTCTGAACACTGAAGCTTTCTTT. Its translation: CASSRSLNTEAFF.

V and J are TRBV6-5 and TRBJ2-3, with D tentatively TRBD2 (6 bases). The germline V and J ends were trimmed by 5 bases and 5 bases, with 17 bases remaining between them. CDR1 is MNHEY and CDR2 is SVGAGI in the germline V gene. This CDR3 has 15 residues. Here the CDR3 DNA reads TGTGCCAGCAGTCCACGGCCCGGGGGAGGAGATACGCAGTATTTT. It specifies CASSPRPGGGDTQYF.

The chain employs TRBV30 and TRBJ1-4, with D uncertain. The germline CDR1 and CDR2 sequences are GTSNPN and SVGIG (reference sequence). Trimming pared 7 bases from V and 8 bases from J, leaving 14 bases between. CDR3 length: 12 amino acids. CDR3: CASKWRVEKLFF. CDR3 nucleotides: TGTGCCTCAAAGTGGCGGGTCGAAAAACTGTTTTTT.

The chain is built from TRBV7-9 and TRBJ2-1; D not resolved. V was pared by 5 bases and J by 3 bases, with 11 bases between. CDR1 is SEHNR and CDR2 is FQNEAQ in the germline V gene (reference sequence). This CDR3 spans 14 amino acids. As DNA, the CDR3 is TGTGCCAGCAGCCCGGGTGCCCTCTACAATGAGCAGTTCTTC. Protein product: CASSPGALYNEQFF.

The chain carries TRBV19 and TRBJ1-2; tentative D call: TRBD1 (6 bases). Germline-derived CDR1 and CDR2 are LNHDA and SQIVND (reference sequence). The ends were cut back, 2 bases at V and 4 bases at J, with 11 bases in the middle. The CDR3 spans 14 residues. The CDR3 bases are TGTGCCAGTAGTATATCAGGGGCCGGCTATGGCTACACCTTC. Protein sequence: CASSISGAGYGYTF. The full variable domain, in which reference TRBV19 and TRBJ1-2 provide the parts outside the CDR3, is DGGITQSPKYLFRKEGQNVTLSCEQNLNHDAMYWYRQDPGQGLRLIYYSQIVNDFQKGDIAEGYSVSREKKESFPLTVTSAQKNPTAFYLCASSISGAGYGYTFGSGTRLTVV.

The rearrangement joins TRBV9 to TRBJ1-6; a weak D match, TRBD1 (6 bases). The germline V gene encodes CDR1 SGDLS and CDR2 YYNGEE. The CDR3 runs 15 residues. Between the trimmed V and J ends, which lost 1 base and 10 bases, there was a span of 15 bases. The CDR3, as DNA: TGTGCCAGCAGCGTAAGGGCGGGGGGCGAATCACCCCTCCACTTT. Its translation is CASSVRAGGESPLHF.

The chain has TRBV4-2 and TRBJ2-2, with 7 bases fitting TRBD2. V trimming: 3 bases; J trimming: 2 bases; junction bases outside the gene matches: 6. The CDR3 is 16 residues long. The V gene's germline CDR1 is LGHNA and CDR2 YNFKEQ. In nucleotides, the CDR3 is TGTGCCAGCAGCCAGGCCGGGACTACAAACACCGGGGAGCTGTTTTTT. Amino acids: CASSQAGTTNTGELFF.

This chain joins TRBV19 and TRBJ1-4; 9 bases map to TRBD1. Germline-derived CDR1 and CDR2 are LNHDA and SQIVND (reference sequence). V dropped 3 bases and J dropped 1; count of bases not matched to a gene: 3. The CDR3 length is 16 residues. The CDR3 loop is CASSMGTGRTNEKLFF. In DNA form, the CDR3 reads TGTGCCAGTAGTATGGGGACAGGGCGAACTAATGAAAAACTGTTTTTT.

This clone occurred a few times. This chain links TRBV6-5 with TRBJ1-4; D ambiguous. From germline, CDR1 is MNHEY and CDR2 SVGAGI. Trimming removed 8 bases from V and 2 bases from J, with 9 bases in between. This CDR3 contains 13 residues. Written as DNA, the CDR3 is TGTGCCAGCGGAGGCGGGACTAATGAAAAACTGTTTTTT. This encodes CASGGGTNEKLFF.

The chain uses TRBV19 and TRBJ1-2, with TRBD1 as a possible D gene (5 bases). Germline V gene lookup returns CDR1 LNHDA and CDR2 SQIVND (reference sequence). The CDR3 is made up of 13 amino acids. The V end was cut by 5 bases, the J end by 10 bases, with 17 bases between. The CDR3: CASSYGQRKDYTF. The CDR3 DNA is TGTGCCAGTAGTTACGGACAACGGAAGGACTACACCTTC.

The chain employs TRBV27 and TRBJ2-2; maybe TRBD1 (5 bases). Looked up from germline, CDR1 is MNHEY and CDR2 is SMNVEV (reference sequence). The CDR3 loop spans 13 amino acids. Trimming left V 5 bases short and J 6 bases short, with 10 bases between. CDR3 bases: TGTGCCAGCAGTCCACAGGAATCCGGGGAGCTGTTTTTT. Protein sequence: CASSPQESGELFF.

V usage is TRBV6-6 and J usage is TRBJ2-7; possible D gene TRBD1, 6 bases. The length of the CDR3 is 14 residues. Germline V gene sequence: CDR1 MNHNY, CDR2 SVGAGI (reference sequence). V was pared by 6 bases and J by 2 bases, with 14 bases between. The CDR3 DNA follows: TGTGCCAGCAGGCAGTACGAGGGGGCCTACGAGCAGTACTTC. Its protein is CASRQYEGAYEQYF.